The present entry profiles one T cell receptor beta chain with its context. Its antigen remains unknown. The record originates from a study of Ad26.COV2.S vaccination and SARS-CoV-2 variants. About the research overall: Trial arm assignment for the donor was COV1001 Ad26.COV2.S. Findings of the study overall: Similar non-spike TCR breadth was seen in vaccine and placebo recipients.

TCRdb keeps only in-frame clones here, not all; method: immunoSEQ multiplex PCR. The table has around 340,000 clones, 70% to 90% seen once; the top ten hold about 11%. Germline V CDR1 and CDR2: MDHEN, SYDVKM. J lost 6 bases, V lost 5 bases, and 9 bases had no gene match. This CDR3 spans 16 amino acids. As to treatment: about 20 received Ad26.COV2.S at low or high dose, single or two shots; about 5 received placebo; per-sample allocation not given. At day 63 after the first vaccine or placebo injection, samples were drawn. The chain recombines TRBV28 with TRBJ1-6; 8 positions match TRBD1. This receptor was taken from a person between 18 and 60 years old who received the Ad26.COV2.S COVID-19 vaccine or a placebo. The source was peripheral blood, collected in a trial of Ad26.COV2.S vaccine versus placebo. The CDR3 protein is CASSPAYRGTNSPLHF. The CDR3 DNA reads TGTGCCAGCAGTCCGGCCTACAGGGGGACTAATTCACCCCTCCACTTT.